This T cell receptor (beta chain) was captured by sequencing in a study of shared clonotypes between healthy human individuals. Study results and caveats: Rarefaction revealed incomplete sorted-subset sequencing despite large depth. The researchers took only blood, and tissue repertoires probably look different. Clonotype sharing among donors was thought likely to change with sequencing depth.

Comment on this clone: Antigen unknown.

Original analysis: There were no quality scores in the junction-only immunoSEQ sequences, so filtering differed. Assay used: immunoSEQ multiplex PCR; TCRdb lists only in-frame clones, some missing. The V and J calls and the clone size are those of that table, but D and trimming were determined from the DNA. The sample has about 380,000 clones, approximately 96% seen once. The CDR3 has 17 amino acids. Trimming took 4 bases from V and 3 from J; bases not matched to a gene: 12. The germline gives CDR1 SGHTA, CDR2 FQGNSA. The TCR originated in a man aged 30-40 years in good health. The sequenced material came from memory CD8+ T cells sorted from blood. Specified subset: CD45RO+ cells pooled with CCR7-negative TemRA cells. This sequence joins TRBV7-2 and TRBJ1-2; 9 bases are a match to TRBD1. The CDR3: CASSSKGQGAPYYGYTF. CDR3 nucleotides: TGTGCCAGCAGCTCAAAGGGACAGGGTGCCCCCTACTATGGCTACACCTTC.